This T cell receptor beta chain was profiled in a study of human T cells and chemical hapten exposure. Study-wide background: Sensitization applied 2% DPC to approximately 2 cm by approximately 2 cm of upper inner arm skin. Weekly diphenylcyclopropenone doses were given to patients' scalps across the approximately 24-week study. Study-wide results and caveats: Since the donors had alopecia, their immune response may not be the same as that of healthy people. Those TCRs sitting above 1 in 1000 frequency stayed the same with DPC sensitization.

CDR1 and CDR2 from the germline V gene are MNHNS and SASEGT. After removal of 4 bases from V and 4 bases from J, the junction contained 10 bases not matched to a gene. The CDR3 loop spans 15 amino acids. Time point noted: patch test 2, 6 weeks after DPC sensitization. The treatment is: therapeutic diphenylcyclopropenone sensitization with weekly scalp DPC. This clonotype was counted between two and nine times. The antigen is unknown. TCRdb reanalysed the RACE reads using MiXCR and keeps one entry per CDR3 protein. The sample includes a few hundred thousand distinct CDR3 sequences, roughly 6% of them seen just once.

Source: whole blood, taken in connection with sensitization to the hapten diphenylcyclopropenone (DPC). The chain employs TRBV6-1 and TRBJ2-7; 7 nucleotides line up with TRBD1. The clonotype was recovered from a woman younger than 35 with alopecia areata. Some clones in this sample may be carry-over from other donors' samples. The CDR3 DNA is TGTGCCAGCAGTGTATACTCCGGGACAGAGTACGAGCAGTACTTC. This gives the protein CASSVYSGTEYEQYF.